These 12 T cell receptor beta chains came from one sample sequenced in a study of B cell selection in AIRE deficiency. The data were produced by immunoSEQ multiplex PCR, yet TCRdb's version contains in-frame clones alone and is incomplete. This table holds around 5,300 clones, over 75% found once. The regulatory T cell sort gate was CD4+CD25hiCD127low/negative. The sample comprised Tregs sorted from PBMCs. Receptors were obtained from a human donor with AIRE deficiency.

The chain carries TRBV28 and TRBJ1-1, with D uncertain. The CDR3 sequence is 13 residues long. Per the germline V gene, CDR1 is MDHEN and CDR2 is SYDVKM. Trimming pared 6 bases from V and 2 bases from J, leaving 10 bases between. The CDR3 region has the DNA TGTGCCAGCAGATTTACAAGTAACACTGAAGCTTTCTTT. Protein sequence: CASRFTSNTEAFF. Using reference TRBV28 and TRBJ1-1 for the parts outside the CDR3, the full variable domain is DVKVTQSSRYLVKRTGEKVFLECVQDMDHENMFWYRQDPGLGLRLIYFSYDVKMKEKGDIPEGYSVSREKKERFSLILESASTNQTSMYLCASRFTSNTEAFFGQGTRLTVV.

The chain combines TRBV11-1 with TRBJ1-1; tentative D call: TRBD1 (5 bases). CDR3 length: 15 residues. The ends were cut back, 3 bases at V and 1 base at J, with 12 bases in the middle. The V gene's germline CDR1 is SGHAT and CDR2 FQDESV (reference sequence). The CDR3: CASSFGTAGNTEAFF. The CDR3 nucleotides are TGTGCCAGCAGCTTCGGGACCGCGGGGAACACTGAAGCTTTCTTT.

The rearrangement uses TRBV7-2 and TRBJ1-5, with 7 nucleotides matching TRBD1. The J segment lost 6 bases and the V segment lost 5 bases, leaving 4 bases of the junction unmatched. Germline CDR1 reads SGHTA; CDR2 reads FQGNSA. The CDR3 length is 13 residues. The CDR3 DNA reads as TGTGCCAGCAGCACCGGACAGGTTCAGCCCCAGCATTTT. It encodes CASSTGQVQPQHF.

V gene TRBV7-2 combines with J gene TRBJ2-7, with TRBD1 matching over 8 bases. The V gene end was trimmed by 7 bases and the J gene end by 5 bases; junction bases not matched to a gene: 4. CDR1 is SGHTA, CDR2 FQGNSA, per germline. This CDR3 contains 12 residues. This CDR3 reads CASKDRDHEQYF. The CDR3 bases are TGTGCCAGCAAGGACAGGGACCACGAGCAGTACTTC.

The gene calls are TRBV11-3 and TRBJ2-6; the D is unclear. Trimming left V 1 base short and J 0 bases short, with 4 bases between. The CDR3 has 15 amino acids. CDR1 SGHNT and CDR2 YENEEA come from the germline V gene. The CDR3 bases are TGTGCCAGCAGCTTAGGGGGCTCTGGGGCCAACGTCCTGACTTTC. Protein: CASSLGGSGANVLTF.

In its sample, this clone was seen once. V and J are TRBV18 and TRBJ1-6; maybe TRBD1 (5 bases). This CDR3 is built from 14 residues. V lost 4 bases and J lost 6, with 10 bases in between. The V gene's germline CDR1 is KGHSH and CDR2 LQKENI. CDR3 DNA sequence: TGTGCCAGCTCACGGGACCGATCTAATTCACCCCTCCACTTT. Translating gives CASSRDRSNSPLHF.

The CDR3 is CASSLDHRGEQFF. The CDR3 bases are TGTGCCAGCAGCTTAGATCACAGGGGTGAGCAGTTCTTC. The chain has TRBV11-2 and TRBJ2-1, with 7 bases matching TRBD1. V was pared by 0 bases and J by 9 bases, with 2 bases of the junction left unmatched. The CDR3 length is 13 residues. Germline assignment: CDR1 SGHAT and CDR2 FQNNGV.

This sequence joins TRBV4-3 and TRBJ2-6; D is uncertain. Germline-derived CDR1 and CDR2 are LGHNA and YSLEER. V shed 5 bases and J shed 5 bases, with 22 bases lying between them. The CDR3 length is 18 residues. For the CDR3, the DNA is TGCGCCAGCAGCTTTAAGCAAGGACGTCAAAGTCGGGCCAACGTCCTGACTTTC. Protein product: CASSFKQGRQSRANVLTF.

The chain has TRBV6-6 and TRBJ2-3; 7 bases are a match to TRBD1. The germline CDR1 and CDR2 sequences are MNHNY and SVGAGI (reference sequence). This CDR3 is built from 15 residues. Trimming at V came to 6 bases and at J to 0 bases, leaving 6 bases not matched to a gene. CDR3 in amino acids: CASSPRDSSTDTQYF. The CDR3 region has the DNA TGTGCCAGCAGCCCCCGGGACAGTAGCACAGATACGCAGTATTTT.

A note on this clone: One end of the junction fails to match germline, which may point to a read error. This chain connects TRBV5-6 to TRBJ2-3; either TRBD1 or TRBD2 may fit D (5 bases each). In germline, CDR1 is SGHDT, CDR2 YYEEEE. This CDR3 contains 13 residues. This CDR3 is CASSLTGPDMQYF. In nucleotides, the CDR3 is TGTGCCAGCAGCTTGACGGGGCCGGATATGCAGTATTTT.

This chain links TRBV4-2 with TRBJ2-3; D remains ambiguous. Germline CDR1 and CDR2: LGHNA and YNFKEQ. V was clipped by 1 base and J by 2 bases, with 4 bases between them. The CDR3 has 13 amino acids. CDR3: CASSQGTTDTQYF. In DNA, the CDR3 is TGTGCCAGCAGCCAAGGGACCACAGATACGCAGTATTTT.

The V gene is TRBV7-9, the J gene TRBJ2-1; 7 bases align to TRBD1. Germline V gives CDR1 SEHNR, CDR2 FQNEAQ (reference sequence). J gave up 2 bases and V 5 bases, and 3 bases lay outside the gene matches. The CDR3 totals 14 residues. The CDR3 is CASSRTGPYNEQFF. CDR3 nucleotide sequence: TGTGCCAGCAGCCGGACAGGACCCTACAATGAGCAGTTCTTC.